The clone carrying this TCR beta chain was recorded at least ten times. The CDR3 totals 13 residues. Trimming cost V 3 bases and J 7 bases; bases outside gene matches: 3. This entry belongs to a study of identical twins. A universal primer site arose from template switching, and cDNA bore unique molecular identifiers. Using its own MiXCR run on the 5' RACE reads, TCRdb lists one record per CDR3 protein. Of around 960,000 distinct CDR3 sequences in the sample, roughly 12% were seen once. The same data also contributed to another study, on yellow fever vaccine responses in identical twins.

This receptor was taken from a woman aged 18-29 years in good health. Specimen: PBMCs. The rearrangement joins TRBV12-3 or TRBV12-4 to TRBJ1-1; 9 bases match TRBD1. CDR3 in DNA: TGTGCCAGCAGTTTGGGGACAGGGAATGAAGCTTTCTTT. Its translation is CASSLGTGNEAFF.